This T cell receptor beta chain emerged from a study of blood T cell repertoires in COVID-19. The cohort comprised adults aged 18 to 89 years residing in some 24 US areas. Clinical history reported by participants formed the basis on which cohorts were assigned. The CDR3 spans 15 residues. Germline CDR1 is SGHNT and CDR2 is YYREEE (reference sequence). With 1 base clipped from V and 6 bases from J, the junction kept 8 bases outside the gene matches. In the source study's methods: By means of reference gene primer amplification, nucleated cell counts were estimated. The repertoire was sequenced with immunoSEQ multiplex PCR; TCRdb's copy has only in-frame clones and lacks some. The D gene and trimming were derived from the DNA, and the V and J assignments and clone size from that table. Of roughly 200,000 clones listed, 86% are singletons.

The material sequenced was PBMCs or T cells enriched from blood (not recorded which). The chain uses TRBV5-4 and TRBJ2-3; 7 bases match TRBD2. This clonotype was obtained from a man in his forties with acute COVID-19. The CDR3 region has the DNA TGTGCCAGCAGCTTGTCTCAGCGGGGAGGGGATACGCAGTATTTT. Translating it yields CASSLSQRGGDTQYF.